The 31 T cell receptor beta chains listed next were all sequenced from one sample in a study of blood T cells in healthy people across ages. The use of a sample-barcoded 5' primer and a J-beta primer mix characterized a second PCR of 7 to 11 cycles. Using its own MiXCR run on the 5' RACE reads, TCRdb lists one record per CDR3 protein. The data contain about 700,000 distinct CDR3 sequences, around 32% of them singletons. Sample: blood. Receptors originate from a woman over 75 in good health.

There are many counts of this clonotype. The chain uses TRBV6-2 or TRBV6-3 and TRBJ2-5; the match to TRBD2 covers 11 bases. Germline CDR1 and CDR2: MNHEY and SVGEGT. V lost 7 bases and J lost 4; bases outside the gene matches: 8. CDR3 length equals 15 residues. CDR3 region: CASTLAGGYRETQYF. CDR3 bases: TGTGCCAGCACTCTAGCGGGGGGATACCGAGAGACCCAGTACTTC.

A note on this clonotype: This clone may be a read error of a much larger clone one base away. In DNA form, the CDR3 reads TGTGCCGGCAGCAACCAGCTCGCGGGGGTACGTCAGTTCTTC. This codes for CAGSNQLAGVRQFF. This chain joins TRBV13 and TRBJ2-1, with 7 bases identical to TRBD2. CDR1 is PRHDT, CDR2 FYEKMQ, per germline (reference sequence). The CDR3 spans 14 residues.

The table lists this clonotype with many counts. One base away lies a much larger clone, so this may be a sequencing read error. The chain is built from TRBV24-1 and TRBJ2-1, with 9 bases fitting TRBD1. Germline trimming cut 4 bases from V and 7 bases from J; bases unmatched to any gene: 4. The CDR3 runs 14 residues. The germline V gene encodes CDR1 KGHDR and CDR2 SFDVKD. The CDR3 loop is CATSENRGRNEQFF. DNA for the CDR3: TGTGCCACCAGTGAAAACAGGGGGCGTAATGAGCAGTTCTTC.

At least ten counts were recorded for this clonotype. This rearrangement joins TRBV6-1 to TRBJ2-7, with 7 bases aligning to TRBD1. Unmatched junction bases numbered 5, after V lost 6 bases and J lost 0 bases. The CDR3 length is 14 residues. From germline, CDR1 is MNHNS and CDR2 SASEGT. The CDR3 coding sequence is TGTGCCAGCAGACGACAGGGCCCCTCCTACGAGCAGTACTTC. Protein product: CASRRQGPSYEQYF.

This chain joins TRBV20-1 and TRBJ2-3; TRBD1 matches at 10 bases. The germline gives CDR1 DFQATT, CDR2 SNEGSKA (reference sequence). The CDR3 is made up of 14 amino acids. Unmatched junction bases numbered 1, after V lost 0 bases and J lost 4 bases. CDR3 in DNA: TGCAGTGCTAGAGAGGGGACAGGGGCAGATACGCAGTATTTT. Its protein product is CSAREGTGADTQYF.

This clonotype showed up many times. The chain links TRBV30 to TRBJ2-1, with D perhaps matching TRBD2 (7 bases). The CDR3 extends over 11 amino acids. Germline-derived CDR1 and CDR2 are GTSNPN and SVGIG (reference sequence). Between the trimmed V and J ends, which lost 8 bases and 8 bases, there was a span of 13 bases. Here the CDR3 DNA reads TGTGCCGCGGGGGCGAGCTATGAGCAGTTCTTC. This translates into CAAGASYEQFF.

This clonotype showed up just a few times. Since a much larger clone is just one base distant, this may be a read error. The rearrangement links TRBV12-3 or TRBV12-4 to TRBJ2-5; a possible D gene is TRBD2 (5 bases). V lost 8 bases and J lost 11, with 27 bases in between. This CDR3 region has 15 residues. The DNA of the CDR3 is TGTGCCAGCCGACGGAGAGGTGGAGGTGGGAATGAGCAGTACTTC. The encoded protein is CASRRRGGGGNEQYF.

This clonotype was picked up a small number of times. The V gene is TRBV7-9, the J gene TRBJ1-1, with 9 bases aligning to TRBD1. This CDR3 region has 17 residues. V shed 5 bases, J shed 2 bases, and the junction held 12 bases outside the gene matches. Germline CDR1 is SEHNR and CDR2 is FQNEAQ (reference sequence). CDR3 region: CASSLPVMTGGNTEAFF. The CDR3 coding sequence is TGTGCCAGCAGCCTACCAGTAATGACAGGGGGAAACACTGAAGCTTTCTTT.

This clonotype showed up just a few times. The chain recombines TRBV27 with TRBJ1-4, with a weak D call TRBD1 (5 bases). Germline CDR1 and CDR2: MNHEY and SMNVEV (reference sequence). This CDR3 has 22 amino acids. V was trimmed by 3 bases and J by 0 bases, leaving 29 bases between them. The CDR3 DNA is TGTGCCAGCAGTTTCCGAGGTTCCCCGAACAGGCCGATAGGTGCAACTAATGAAAAACTGTTTTTT. Translating it yields CASSFRGSPNRPIGATNEKLFF. The whole variable domain, remainder taken from reference TRBV27 and TRBJ1-4, is EAQVTQNPRYLITVTGKKLTVTCSQNMNHEYMSWYRQDPGLGLRQIYYSMNVEVTDKGDVPEGYKVSRKEKRNFPLILESPSPNQTSLYFCASSFRGSPNRPIGATNEKLFFGSGTQLSVL.

CDR3 residues: CASGGQGLANTEAFF. In DNA, the CDR3 is TGTGCTAGTGGTGGACAAGGTTTGGCGAACACTGAAGCTTTCTTT. The chain joins TRBV12-5 to TRBJ1-1; TRBD1 is a possible D gene (5 bases). V was pared by 5 bases and J by 1 base, with 14 bases between. In germline, CDR1 is LGHNT, CDR2 FRNRAP. The CDR3 contains 15 residues.

Comments on this clonotype: Possible read error: a much larger clone is one base away. V is TRBV5-1 and J is TRBJ2-7; 8 bases map to TRBD1. Germline V gene data show CDR1 as SGHRS and CDR2 as YFSETQ. The J segment lost 6 bases and the V segment lost 3 bases, leaving 8 bases of the junction unmatched. There are 14 residues in the CDR3. The CDR3 loop reads CASSWGDRGTEQYF. For the CDR3, the DNA is TGCGCCAGCAGCTGGGGAGACAGGGGCACCGAGCAGTACTTC. The whole variable domain, remainder taken from reference TRBV5-1 and TRBJ2-7, is KAGVTQTPRYLIKTRGQQVTLSCSPISGHRSVSWYQQTPGQGLQFLFEYFSETQRNKGNFPGRFSGRQFSNSRSEMNVSTLELGDSALYLCASSWGDRGTEQYFGPGTRLTVT.

The rearrangement links TRBV7-2 to TRBJ2-6, with D possibly TRBD1 on 6 matching bases. The CDR3 contains 16 residues. The germline CDR1 and CDR2 sequences are SGHTA and FQGNSA. Deletions cut 5 bases from V and 2 bases from J, with 13 bases between. CDR3 DNA: TGTGCCAGCAGCGGCGAACAGGGAACTGGGGCCAACGTCCTGACTTTC. Protein sequence: CASSGEQGTGANVLTF. Looking up the rest from reference TRBV7-2 and TRBJ2-6 gives the full variable domain: GAGVSQSPSNKVTEKGKDVELRCDPISGHTALYWYRQSLGQGLEFLIYFQGNSAPDKSGLPSDRFSAERTGGSVSTLTIQRTQQEDSAVYLCASSGEQGTGANVLTFGAGSRLTVL.

This clonotype was found many times. J is TRBJ2-5 and V is TRBV7-9; no reliable D call. CDR1 is SEHNR and CDR2 is FQNEAQ in the germline V gene (reference sequence). V lost 7 bases and J 5 bases, leaving 14 bases between the germline ends. There are 13 residues in the CDR3. The CDR3 DNA reads TGTGCCAGCATCGGACCTGGGCGGGAGACCCAGTACTTC. Protein product: CASIGPGRETQYF.

This clonotype occurred many times. The V call is TRBV5-1, the J call TRBJ2-5; weak D call: TRBD1 (6 bases). The CDR3 runs to 16 residues. Trimming stripped 3 bases from V and 4 bases from J, with 19 bases between. Looked up from germline, CDR1 is SGHRS and CDR2 is YFSETQ. In DNA, the CDR3 is TGCGCCAGCAGCTGGCGCCCGCAGGGGTCGTCAGAGACCCAGTACTTC. Encoded protein: CASSWRPQGSSETQYF.

The rearrangement uses TRBV25-1 and TRBJ1-1, with a possible D match to TRBD1 (5 bases). CDR1 MGHDK and CDR2 SYGVNS come from the germline V gene. This CDR3 spans 13 amino acids. V lost 7 bases and J lost 3, with 12 bases in between. The CDR3 sequence is CASMGLRDTEAFF. For the CDR3, the DNA is TGTGCCAGCATGGGGCTAAGGGACACTGAAGCTTTCTTT.

Details on this clonotype: The junction departs from germline at one end; a sequencing error may be responsible. This chain uses TRBV12-3 or TRBV12-4 with TRBJ2-5; 8 positions agree with TRBD1. The CDR3 extends over 14 amino acids. The CDR3 nucleotides read TGTGCCAACAGTTTTTCAGGGGGCCGGGAGACCCAGTACTTC. It is translated as CANSFSGGRETQYF.

The chain has TRBV7-3 and TRBJ1-1, with TRBD1 matching over 7 bases. Germline loops: CDR1 SGHTA, CDR2 FQGTGA. After removal of 5 bases from V and 4 bases from J, the junction contained 7 bases not matched to a gene. The CDR3 consists of 14 residues. The DNA of the CDR3 is TGTGCCAGCAGCCCACAACAGGGGATCACTGAAGCTTTCTTT. It is translated as CASSPQQGITEAFF.

This clonotype was counted ten times or more. The CDR3 DNA sequence: TGTGCCAGCAGTCCTCTTCCGGGACAGGGGGCGAGTAATGAGCAGTTCTTC. It codes for CASSPLPGQGASNEQFF. The chain combines TRBV6-4 with TRBJ2-1, with 12 bases aligning to TRBD1. This CDR3 contains 17 residues. The V gene end was trimmed by 5 bases and the J gene end by 7 bases; junction bases not matched to a gene: 12. CDR1 and CDR2 from the germline V gene are MRHNA and SNTAGT.

This clonotype was counted ten times or more. This chain joins TRBV11-3 and TRBJ2-1; D call uncertain. The CDR3 is 13 residues long. V shed 1 base and J shed 6 bases, with 7 bases lying between them. Germline CDR1 and CDR2: SGHNT and YENEEA. The CDR3, as DNA: TGTGCCAGCAGCTTAGGTCCGGGCAATGAGCAGTTCTTC. Amino acids: CASSLGPGNEQFF. The full variable domain, completed using reference TRBV11-3 and TRBJ2-1, is EAGVVQSPRYKIIEKKQPVAFWCNPISGHNTLYWYLQNLGQGPELLIRYENEEAVDDSQLPKDRFSAERLKGVDSTLKIQPAELGDSAVYLCASSLGPGNEQFFGPGTRLTVL.

Many counts were recorded for this clonotype. The rearrangement uses TRBV24-1 and TRBJ2-5; D remains unclear. The CDR3 has 13 amino acids. Trimming stripped 5 bases from V and 0 bases from J, with 6 bases between. Germline V CDR1 and CDR2: KGHDR, SFDVKD. The CDR3 DNA sequence: TGTGCCACCAGTGCCGGGTACCAAGAGACCCAGTACTTC. Translating gives CATSAGYQETQYF.

This clonotype occurred a few times. This may stem from a read error, because a much larger clone lies one nucleotide away. The V gene is TRBV6-5, the J gene TRBJ2-7; 11 positions match TRBD1. This CDR3 has 15 amino acids. Germline loops: CDR1 MNHEY, CDR2 SVGAGI. The DNA for the CDR3 is TGTGCCAGCAGTTACTCCGGGACAGGGGGTTACGAGCTGTACTTC. This sequence encodes CASSYSGTGGYELYF.

CDR3 in amino acids: CASSLRGLAGLNNEQYF. The CDR3 coding sequence is TGTGCCAGCAGCTTACGGGGACTAGCGGGGTTAAACAATGAGCAGTACTTC. This chain uses TRBV7-2 with TRBJ2-7, with TRBD2 matching over 13 bases. After removal of 2 bases from V and 7 bases from J, the junction contained 11 bases not matched to a gene. The CDR3 contains 17 residues. The V gene's germline CDR1 is SGHTA and CDR2 FQGNSA. Combining the CDR3 with reference TRBV7-2 and TRBJ2-7 gives the whole variable domain GAGVSQSPSNKVTEKGKDVELRCDPISGHTALYWYRQSLGQGLEFLIYFQGNSAPDKSGLPSDRFSAERTGGSVSTLTIQRTQQEDSAVYLCASSLRGLAGLNNEQYFGPGTRLTVT.

This clonotype was counted at least ten times. The V and J genes are TRBV4-3 and TRBJ1-6, with 7 bases lining up with TRBD1. Trimming at V came to 1 base and at J to 7 bases, leaving 4 bases not matched to a gene. The CDR3 runs to 15 residues. CDR1 LGHNA and CDR2 YSLEER come from the germline V gene. Here the CDR3 DNA reads TGCGCCAGCAGCCAAGCGGGACAGTTAAATTCACCCCTCCACTTT. Translated, it gives CASSQAGQLNSPLHF.

This clonotype has only a few counts. The chain joins TRBV9 to TRBJ2-1; D not resolved. Germline V CDR1 and CDR2: SGDLS, YYNGEE. V was pared by 4 bases and J by 8 bases, with 16 bases between. The CDR3 length is 14 residues. CDR3 bases: TGTGCCAGCAGCCTACGATCCTACGGAGATGAGCAGTTCTTC. Its protein product is CASSLRSYGDEQFF.

This chain joins TRBV6-2 or TRBV6-3 and TRBJ2-7; possibly TRBD2 for D (5 bases). With 6 bases removed from V and 0 bases from J, the gap between germline ends came to 12 bases. Germline loops: CDR1 MNHEY, CDR2 SVGEGT. The CDR3 loop spans 14 amino acids. CDR3 residues: CASSADSYSYEQYF. The CDR3 region has the DNA TGTGCCAGCAGCGCGGACTCCTACTCCTACGAGCAGTACTTC.

In its sample, this clonotype was seen a few times. Given a much more abundant clone one base away, this may be a read error. This chain connects TRBV7-3 to TRBJ2-5, with TRBD2 matching 12 bases. The CDR3 runs 15 residues. The ends lost 5 bases at V and 11 bases at J; junction bases unmatched: 12. Looked up from germline, CDR1 is SGHTA and CDR2 is FQGTGA. This chain's CDR3 is CASSLRLAGVNEQYF. Here the CDR3 DNA reads TGTGCCAGCAGCCTACGACTAGCGGGGGTCAATGAGCAGTACTTC.

The chain employs TRBV24-1 and TRBJ1-2; TRBD1 matches at 8 bases. The V gene end was trimmed by 3 bases and the J gene end by 4 bases; junction bases not matched to a gene: 9. The CDR3 length is 16 residues. The V gene's germline CDR1 is KGHDR and CDR2 SFDVKD. The CDR3, as DNA: TGTGCCACCAGTGATCCTGGACAGGGAGCATTCTATGGCTACACCTTC. It encodes CATSDPGQGAFYGYTF.

The chain recombines TRBV5-4 with TRBJ2-3, with D hard to call. Between the trimmed V and J ends, which lost 4 bases and 8 bases, there was a span of 11 bases. Germline V CDR1 and CDR2: SGHNT, YYREEE (reference sequence). The CDR3 contains 12 residues. CDR3 DNA: TGTGCCAGCAGCAAGCCAGATGGTACGCAGTATTTT. Residues: CASSKPDGTQYF.

This clonotype was recorded many times. The V call is TRBV11-2, the J call TRBJ2-3; the match to TRBD2 covers 7 bases. The CDR3 is made up of 15 amino acids. Germline loops: CDR1 SGHAT, CDR2 FQNNGV. J gave up 0 bases and V 3 bases, and 3 bases lay outside the gene matches. The CDR3 spells CASSFLGGSTDTQYF. CDR3 in DNA: TGTGCCAGCAGCTTCCTCGGGGGGAGCACAGATACGCAGTATTTT. The variable domain in full, with the rest retrieved from reference TRBV11-2 and TRBJ2-3, is EAGVAQSPRYKIIEKRQSVAFWCNPISGHATLYWYQQILGQGPKLLIQFQNNGVVDDSQLPKDRFSAERLKGVDSTLKIQPAKLEDSAVYLCASSFLGGSTDTQYFGPGTRLTVL.

J is TRBJ2-3 and V is TRBV27; 9 bases map to TRBD2. The CDR3 is made up of 14 amino acids. CDR1 and CDR2 from the germline V gene are MNHEY and SMNVEV (reference sequence). V lost 7 bases and J lost 1; bases outside the gene matches: 3. CDR3 sequence reads: CASKKRGGTDTQYF. The CDR3 region has the DNA TGTGCCAGCAAAAAGCGGGGGGGCACAGATACGCAGTATTTT.

Concerning this clonotype: One base away lies a much larger clone, so this may be a sequencing read error. The V and J genes are TRBV7-6 and TRBJ2-7, with D tentatively TRBD1 (6 bases). CDR3 length: 16 amino acids. Germline CDR1 SGHVS, CDR2 FNYEAQ. Trimming pared 4 bases from V and 7 bases from J, leaving 23 bases between. The CDR3 protein is CASSSGIRAQGNEQYF. The CDR3 DNA sequence: TGTGCCAGCAGCTCCGGCATTAGGGCACAGGGCAATGAGCAGTACTTC.